These 21 T cell receptor beta chains were sequenced from one sample in a study of CD8 T cells in ankylosing spondylitis. Overall study findings and caveats: Apparently characteristic of ankylosing spondylitis blood was a TCR beta motif (eight highly homologous variants).

The antigens for these receptors are not known. TCRdb re-derived calls from the 5' RACE reads in MiXCR, one entry per CDR3 protein. The sample lists a few hundred thousand distinct CDR3 sequences; 7% to 9% were seen once. The sequenced material came from blood, either unsorted or a sorted T cell fraction (not recorded which). These receptors all stem from a male donor with ankylosing spondylitis.

In its sample, this clonotype was seen a few times. This chain links TRBV7-3 with TRBJ2-2, with D unclear. CDR1 is SGHTA and CDR2 is FQGTGA in the germline V gene. This CDR3 comprises 14 residues. Trimming removed 4 bases at V and 2 bases at J, with 8 bases between. CDR3 coding DNA: TGTGCCAGCAGCTACAACACCAACACCGGGGAGCTGTTTTTT. It specifies CASSYNTNTGELFF.

This clonotype turned up a few times. The chain uses TRBV29-1 and TRBJ1-2; tentative D call: TRBD1 (5 bases). V shed 2 bases and J shed 6 bases, with 13 bases lying between them. Germline loops: CDR1 SQVTM, CDR2 ANQGSEA. This CDR3 has 13 residues. In DNA, the CDR3 is TGCAGCGTTGAACTATGGGGGGGAGATGGCTACACCTTC. It specifies CSVELWGGDGYTF. Filled out from reference TRBV29-1 and TRBJ1-2, the complete variable domain reads SAVISQKPSRDICQRGTSLTIQCQVDSQVTMMFWYRQQPGQSLTLIATANQGSEATYESGFVIDKFPISRPNLTFSTLTVSNMSPEDSSIYLCSVELWGGDGYTFGSGTRLTVV.

This clonotype was seen many times. V gene TRBV28 combines with J gene TRBJ1-5; maybe TRBD1 (6 bases). The CDR3 length is 16 residues. V was clipped by 4 bases and J by 4 bases, with 17 bases between them. CDR1 and CDR2 from the germline V gene are MDHEN and SYDVKM. This chain's CDR3 is CASSSPGQTPNQPQHF. CDR3 DNA: TGTGCCAGCAGTTCCCCCGGACAGACTCCTAATCAGCCCCAGCATTTT. The variable domain in full, completed from reference TRBV28 and TRBJ1-5, reads DVKVTQSSRYLVKRTGEKVFLECVQDMDHENMFWYRQDPGLGLRLIYFSYDVKMKEKGDIPEGYSVSREKKERFSLILESASTNQTSMYLCASSSPGQTPNQPQHFGDGTRLSIL.

This clonotype was seen only a few times. The chain joins TRBV7-6 to TRBJ2-3; 8 positions match TRBD1. The trim removed 4 bases at V and 4 bases at J, leaving 13 bases unmatched. This CDR3 spans 17 amino acids. Germline V CDR1 and CDR2: SGHVS, FNYEAQ. The CDR3 here is CASSSDRVEVESDTQYF. The CDR3 DNA reads TGTGCCAGCAGCTCGGACAGGGTGGAGGTAGAGTCAGATACGCAGTATTTT.

V and J are TRBV20-1 and TRBJ2-7; 12 bases line up with TRBD2. In germline, CDR1 is DFQATT, CDR2 SNEGSKA (reference sequence). The CDR3 has 15 residues. V shed 4 bases and J 0 bases; nucleotides not matched to a gene: 4. CDR3 protein: CSATRLAGDSYEQYF. CDR3 bases: TGCAGTGCTACTAGACTAGCGGGAGACTCCTACGAGCAGTACTTC.

V and J are TRBV12-3 or TRBV12-4 and TRBJ1-5, with TRBD1 matching over 9 bases. V lost 5 bases, J lost 7 bases, and 6 bases stayed unmatched. The CDR3 is 14 amino acids. CDR3: CASSRTGGPQPQHF. Here the CDR3 DNA reads TGTGCCAGCAGTCGAACAGGGGGCCCGCAGCCCCAGCATTTT.

This clonotype occurred a few times. The chain has TRBV5-1 and TRBJ1-2, with 9 bases aligning to TRBD1. Looked up from germline, CDR1 is SGHRS and CDR2 is YFSETQ. The CDR3 runs 15 residues. Trimming took 5 bases from V and 4 from J; bases not matched to a gene: 9. CDR3 coding DNA: TGCGCCAGCAGGGACAACCGGGACAGGGCCTATGGCTACACCTTC. Translation gives CASRDNRDRAYGYTF.

V gene TRBV21-1 combines with J gene TRBJ1-1; the D call of TRBD1 is as the table states it, not checked on the DNA. TRBV21-1 is shown as a pseudogene. CDR3 length: 16 amino acids. The CDR3 here is CASSHAGTGENTEAFF. The CDR3, as DNA: TGTGCCAGCAGCCATGCAGGGACAGGGGAGAACACTGAAGCTTTCTTT.

In this sample, this clonotype turned up many times. The V and J genes are TRBV29-1 and TRBJ2-2, with D unclear. Germline V lookup: CDR1 SQVTM, CDR2 ANQGSEA. V gave up 5 bases and J gave up 2 bases, with 6 bases separating them. The CDR3 runs 12 residues. The chain's CDR3 is CSVTYNTGELFF. CDR3 DNA: TGCAGCGTTACCTATAACACCGGGGAGCTGTTTTTT.

This clonotype was detected only a few times. V is TRBV29-1 and J is TRBJ2-1, with 7 bases identical to TRBD2. This CDR3 region has 12 residues. Per the germline V gene, CDR1 is SQVTM and CDR2 is ANQGSEA. CDR3 amino acids: CALAAPYNEQFF. The CDR3 nucleotides read TGCGCTCTAGCGGCCCCCTACAATGAGCAGTTCTTC.

This clonotype was seen ten or more times. J is TRBJ2-1 and V is TRBV20-1, with 8 nucleotides matching TRBD2. This CDR3 has 17 residues. Trimming cost V 6 bases and J 2 bases; bases outside gene matches: 15. Looked up from germline, CDR1 is DFQATT and CDR2 is SNEGSKA (reference sequence). For the CDR3, the DNA is TGCAGTGCCCGAGAGACGAGCGGGAGTTCTCCCTACAATGAGCAGTTCTTC. Translation: CSARETSGSSPYNEQFF.

There are a few counts of this clonotype. The chain carries TRBV7-8 and TRBJ2-7; 11 bases map to TRBD2. The germline gives CDR1 SGHVS, CDR2 FQNEAQ. The CDR3 contains 15 residues. Trimming at V came to 4 bases and at J to 5 bases, leaving 7 bases not matched to a gene. This CDR3 is CASSSIAGGPHEQYF. As DNA, the CDR3 is TGTGCCAGCAGCTCTATAGCGGGAGGGCCCCACGAGCAGTACTTC.

This clonotype was seen ten or more times. The chain combines TRBV28 with TRBJ2-1; 12 bases are a match to TRBD2. CDR1 is MDHEN and CDR2 is SYDVKM in the germline V gene. With 6 bases clipped from V and 0 bases from J, the junction kept 6 bases outside the gene matches. The CDR3 is 17 residues long. The CDR3: CASRRTSGTSSYNEQFF. CDR3 nucleotides: TGTGCCAGCAGGCGGACTAGCGGGACGAGCTCCTACAATGAGCAGTTCTTC.

V is TRBV12-3 or TRBV12-4 and J is TRBJ1-3; D gene unclear. The CDR3 covers 16 residues. V was pared by 1 base and J by 0 bases, with 10 bases between. The CDR3 DNA sequence: TGTGCCAGCAGTTTAGGACCAGGCGCCTCTGGAAACACCATATATTTT. It yields the protein CASSLGPGASGNTIYF.

For this clonotype: A clone one base away is much larger, so this may be a read error. The rearrangement uses TRBV5-1 and TRBJ2-5; no clear D gene. CDR1 is SGHRS and CDR2 is YFSETQ in the germline V gene. There are 13 residues in the CDR3. This chain's CDR3 is CASSFLYQETQNF. The CDR3 region has the DNA TGCGCCAGCAGCTTTTTATACCAAGAGACCCAGAACTTC.

Details on this clonotype: A read error may produce the germline difference seen at one junction end. The genes are TRBV12-3 or TRBV12-4 and TRBJ2-1, with 8 nucleotides matching TRBD2. The CDR3 runs to 17 residues. CDR3 region: CDSSLAPLAEYYNEQFF. As DNA, the CDR3 is TGTGACAGCAGTTTAGCGCCACTAGCGGAGTATTACAATGAGCAGTTCTTC.

The V call is TRBV25-1, the J call TRBJ1-1, with 8 bases that match TRBD1. The CDR3 has 13 amino acids. Per germline, CDR1 MGHDK and CDR2 SYGVNS. The trim removed 8 bases at V and 4 bases at J, leaving 6 bases unmatched. CDR3 in amino acids: CASSRQGTTEAFF. The DNA of the CDR3 is TGTGCCAGCTCCCGACAGGGGACCACTGAAGCTTTCTTT. Filled out from reference TRBV25-1 and TRBJ1-1, the complete variable domain reads EADIYQTPRYLVIGTGKKITLECSQTMGHDKMYWYQQDPGMELHLIHYSYGVNSTEKGDLSSESTVSRIRTEHFPLTLESARPSHTSQYLCASSRQGTTEAFFGQGTRLTVV.

This clonotype was seen repeatedly, ten times or more. The chain combines TRBV10-3 with TRBJ2-3, with 12 bases that match TRBD2. The CDR3 contains 16 residues. The V gene's germline CDR1 is ENHRY and CDR2 SYGVKD. With V trimmed by 6 bases and J by 5 bases, 9 bases remained unmatched. CDR3 sequence: CAISSEASGRGDTQYF. The CDR3 DNA follows: TGTGCCATCAGCAGCGAAGCTAGCGGGAGGGGAGATACGCAGTATTTT.

This clonotype occurred many times. The gene calls are TRBV5-1 and TRBJ2-4, with unresolved D. The CDR3 has 13 amino acids. The V gene's germline CDR1 is SGHRS and CDR2 YFSETQ. The V gene lost 4 bases and the J gene lost 8 bases, with 13 bases spanning the gap. CDR3 nucleotides: TGCGCCAGCAGCCCTGTAGGGTTGGACATTCAGTACTTC. Residues: CASSPVGLDIQYF.

The V call is TRBV5-1, the J call TRBJ2-3, with a tentative D call TRBD2 (6 bases). This CDR3 has 16 residues. Germline CDR1 SGHRS, CDR2 YFSETQ. With 0 bases removed from V and 0 bases from J, the gap between germline ends came to 11 bases. CDR3 amino acids: CASSLEGGISTDTQYF. The CDR3, as DNA: TGCGCCAGCAGCTTGGAGGGCGGGATTAGCACAGATACGCAGTATTTT.

This clonotype was recorded many times. V is TRBV25-1 and J is TRBJ2-1, with a possible D match to TRBD1 (6 bases). This CDR3 is 15 amino acids long. Per germline, CDR1 MGHDK and CDR2 SYGVNS. Trimming cost V 3 bases and J 4 bases, with 13 bases left between them. Here the CDR3 reads CASSDGRTEYNEQFF. DNA of the CDR3: TGTGCCAGCAGTGATGGTCGGACAGAATACAATGAGCAGTTCTTC. Drawing the rest from reference TRBV25-1 and TRBJ2-1, the complete variable domain is EADIYQTPRYLVIGTGKKITLECSQTMGHDKMYWYQQDPGMELHLIHYSYGVNSTEKGDLSSESTVSRIRTEHFPLTLESARPSHTSQYLCASSDGRTEYNEQFFGPGTRLTVL.